One sample yielded the 18 T cell receptor beta chains listed below, sequenced in a study of blood T cell repertoires in COVID-19. Only in-frame clones appear in the TCRdb table, and some are missing; sequencing was by immunoSEQ multiplex PCR. The repertoire holds roughly 250,000 clones, with 85% to 95% as singletons. Sequences were obtained from PBMCs or T cells enriched from blood (not recorded which). The receptors come from a woman under 30 who had recovered from COVID-19.

This chain joins TRBV10-3 and TRBJ1-1; 9 bases fit TRBD1. CDR1 is ENHRY, CDR2 SYGVKD, per germline. The ends lost 6 bases at V and 6 bases at J; junction bases unmatched: 8. There are 14 residues in the CDR3. CDR3 in DNA: TGTGCCATCAGCGAAACAGGGGGCTTGGCTGAAGCTTTCTTT. Its protein is CAISETGGLAEAFF.

The chain carries TRBV19 and TRBJ1-1; 7 bases fit TRBD1. This CDR3 spans 14 amino acids. Germline CDR1 reads LNHDA; CDR2 reads SQIVND (reference sequence). Germline trimming cut 7 bases from V and 1 base from J; bases unmatched to any gene: 6. The CDR3: CASKRQGPNTEAFF. The CDR3 DNA reads TGTGCCAGTAAGCGACAGGGCCCGAACACTGAAGCTTTCTTT.

J is TRBJ2-2 and V is TRBV2; TRBD2 aligns across 9 bases. The CDR3 runs to 16 residues. Germline CDR1 and CDR2: SNHLY and FYNNEI. Germline trimming cut 6 bases from V and 2 bases from J; bases unmatched to any gene: 7. The CDR3 DNA sequence: TGTGCCAGCAGCATAAGCGGGGGGATCAACACCGGGGAGCTGTTTTTT. This codes for CASSISGGINTGELFF.

This chain links TRBV5-1 with TRBJ2-1; 8 positions agree with TRBD1. V lost 4 bases, J lost 2 bases, and 5 bases stayed unmatched. In germline, CDR1 is SGHRS, CDR2 YFSETQ. The CDR3 runs 15 residues. For the CDR3, the DNA is TGCGCCAGCAGCGCGGACAGGGCAACCTACAATGAGCAGTTCTTC. Its protein product is CASSADRATYNEQFF.

This chain links TRBV19 with TRBJ2-3, with 10 bases identical to TRBD1. Germline CDR1 reads LNHDA; CDR2 reads SQIVND (reference sequence). The CDR3 totals 15 residues. J gave up 7 bases and V 1 base, and 5 bases lay outside the gene matches. As DNA, the CDR3 is TGTGCCAGTAGTATAGGTGGGGACAGGGGCCATACGCAGTATTTT. This sequence encodes CASSIGGDRGHTQYF. The entire variable domain, with the rest obtained from reference TRBV19 and TRBJ2-3, is as follows: DGGITQSPKYLFRKEGQNVTLSCEQNLNHDAMYWYRQDPGQGLRLIYYSQIVNDFQKGDIAEGYSVSREKKESFPLTVTSAQKNPTAFYLCASSIGGDRGHTQYFGPGTRLTVL.

The rearrangement uses TRBV11-3 and TRBJ1-5; D call uncertain. Germline-derived CDR1 and CDR2 are SGHNT and YENEEA. The CDR3 spans 13 residues. Trimming pared 5 bases from V and 7 bases from J, leaving 12 bases between. The DNA for the CDR3 is TGTGCCAGCAGCCCGGGCGGCGGGCAGCCCCAGCATTTT. Translation: CASSPGGGQPQHF.

The rearrangement uses TRBV2 and TRBJ1-2; no reliable D call. V lost 7 bases, J lost 6 bases, and 18 bases lay in between. This CDR3 region has 14 residues. In germline, CDR1 is SNHLY, CDR2 FYNNEI. The CDR3 nucleotides are TGTGCCAGCAAAACTGACGGGTTTAGTAATGGCTACACCTTC. This sequence encodes CASKTDGFSNGYTF.

This sequence joins TRBV10-3 and TRBJ2-1, with TRBD2 matching over 8 bases. This CDR3 contains 16 residues. Germline V gives CDR1 ENHRY, CDR2 SYGVKD. The V and J ends lost 6 bases and 5 bases, in that order; junction bases with no gene match: 12. CDR3 DNA: TGTGCCATCAGGGGAGGGGCGGGAGGAGGGGACAATGAGCAGTTCTTC. It translates to CAIRGGAGGGDNEQFF.

The chain recombines TRBV9 with TRBJ2-1; 7 positions match TRBD2. Per the germline V gene, CDR1 is SGDLS and CDR2 is YYNGEE. V trimming: 0 bases; J trimming: 10 bases; junction bases outside the gene matches: 7. The length of the CDR3 is 14 residues. The CDR3 DNA reads as TGTGCCAGCAGCGTAGATTCGGGGCGGGGGGAGCAGTTCTTC. As protein: CASSVDSGRGEQFF.

The chain employs TRBV2 and TRBJ2-1; D perhaps matches TRBD2 (6 bases). Germline V lookup: CDR1 SNHLY, CDR2 FYNNEI. Trimming removed 10 bases at V and 1 base at J, with 14 bases between. This CDR3 contains 14 residues. CDR3 coding DNA: TGTGCCACCGGGAGAGGGCTTTCCTACAATGAGCAGTTCTTC. This codes for CATGRGLSYNEQFF.

Here the CDR3 reads CASRASTGELGYTF. For the CDR3, the DNA is TGTGCCAGCAGGGCCTCAACAGGGGAATTAGGCTACACCTTC. This chain joins TRBV6-5 and TRBJ1-2; 7 nucleotides match TRBD1. The CDR3 extends over 14 amino acids. V shed 6 bases and J 8 bases; nucleotides not matched to a gene: 12. Germline V gene data show CDR1 as MNHEY and CDR2 as SVGAGI.

V gene TRBV18 combines with J gene TRBJ1-4; 7 nucleotides align to TRBD1. The V segment lost 6 bases and the J segment 5 bases; nucleotides outside the gene matches: 3. This CDR3 contains 13 residues. Germline loops: CDR1 KGHSH, CDR2 LQKENI. CDR3 amino acids: CASSQGQNEKLFF. CDR3 DNA: TGTGCCAGCTCCCAGGGACAGAATGAAAAACTGTTTTTT. Together with reference TRBV18 and TRBJ1-4, the CDR3 gives the full variable domain: NAGVMQNPRHLVRRRGQEARLRCSPMKGHSHVYWYRQLPEEGLKFMVYLQKENIIDESGMPKERFSAEFPKEGPSILRIQQVVRGDSAAYFCASSQGQNEKLFFGSGTQLSVL.

This clone has a handful of counts. This chain links TRBV10-3 with TRBJ1-1; D uncertain. The CDR3 runs to 14 residues. Deletions cut 0 bases from V and 3 bases from J, with 8 bases between. From germline, CDR1 is ENHRY and CDR2 SYGVKD. CDR3 region: CAISESLGDTEAFF. CDR3 DNA: TGTGCCATCAGTGAGTCACTAGGAGACACTGAAGCTTTCTTT.

CDR3 bases: TGCAGCGTTGAACACCCCCGGTTCGGCAGGGGCTGTGGAAACACCATATATTTT. It encodes CSVEHPRFGRGCGNTIYF. V and J are TRBV29-1 and TRBJ1-3; TRBD1 might be the D (6 bases). This CDR3 is built from 18 residues. The V gene's germline CDR1 is SQVTM and CDR2 ANQGSEA. The ends were cut back, 2 bases at V and 3 bases at J, with 23 bases in the middle. Drawing the rest from reference TRBV29-1 and TRBJ1-3, the complete variable domain is SAVISQKPSRDICQRGTSLTIQCQVDSQVTMMFWYRQQPGQSLTLIATANQGSEATYESGFVIDKFPISRPNLTFSTLTVSNMSPEDSSIYLCSVEHPRFGRGCGNTIYFGEGSWLTVV.

This chain connects TRBV12-3 or TRBV12-4 to TRBJ2-1; 11 bases line up with TRBD2. V was clipped by 10 bases and J by 4 bases; unmatched bases: 3. CDR3 length equals 13 residues. Here the CDR3 DNA reads TGTGCCACCACTAGCGGGGGTTACAATGAGCAGTTCTTC. It codes for CATTSGGYNEQFF.

The chain has TRBV7-2 and TRBJ2-1; TRBD1 matches 10 bases. CDR1 is SGHTA and CDR2 is FQGNSA in the germline V gene. Trimming removed 4 bases from V and 5 bases from J; junction bases left unmatched: 8. The CDR3 totals 16 residues. CDR3 sequence reads: CASSSDRTGGHNEQFF. In nucleotides, the CDR3 is TGTGCCAGCAGCTCGGATAGGACAGGGGGGCACAATGAGCAGTTCTTC.

The V call is TRBV24-1, the J call TRBJ1-2, with 8 bases lining up with TRBD1. CDR1 KGHDR and CDR2 SFDVKD come from the germline V gene. The CDR3 covers 17 residues. V lost 3 bases and J lost 1; bases outside the gene matches: 9. CDR3 protein: CATSDITGTGHNYGYTF. In DNA, the CDR3 is TGTGCCACCAGTGATATTACCGGGACAGGTCATAACTATGGCTACACCTTC.

The chain recombines TRBV15 with TRBJ1-1; possibly TRBD1 for D (6 bases). The germline V gene encodes CDR1 LNHNV and CDR2 YYDKDF (reference sequence). The V gene lost 2 bases and the J gene lost 3 bases, with 25 bases spanning the gap. The CDR3 runs 19 residues. CDR3 coding DNA: TGTGCCACCAGCAGATCACTGCGGTCCGCAGGACAGAAGGACACTGAAGCTTTCTTT. Its protein is CATSRSLRSAGQKDTEAFF. Full variable domain (rest looked up from reference TRBV15 and TRBJ1-1): DAMVIQNPRYQVTQFGKPVTLSCSQTLNHNVMYWYQQKSSQAPKLLFHYYDKDFNNEADTPDNFQSRRPNTSFCFLDIRSPGLGDTAMYLCATSRSLRSAGQKDTEAFFGQGTRLTVV.